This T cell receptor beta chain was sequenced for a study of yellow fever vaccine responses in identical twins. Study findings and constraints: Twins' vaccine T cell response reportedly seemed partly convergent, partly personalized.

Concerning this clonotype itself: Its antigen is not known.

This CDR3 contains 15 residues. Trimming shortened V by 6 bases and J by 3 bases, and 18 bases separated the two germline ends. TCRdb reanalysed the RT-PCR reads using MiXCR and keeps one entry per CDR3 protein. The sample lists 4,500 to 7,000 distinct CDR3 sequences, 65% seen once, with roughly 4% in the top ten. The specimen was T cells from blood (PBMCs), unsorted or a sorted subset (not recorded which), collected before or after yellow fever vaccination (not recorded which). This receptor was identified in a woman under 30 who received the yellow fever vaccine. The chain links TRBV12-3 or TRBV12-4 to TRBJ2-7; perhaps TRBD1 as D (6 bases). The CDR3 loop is CASRRQAPLDYEQYF. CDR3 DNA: TGTGCCAGCAGAAGACAGGCCCCGCTTGACTACGAGCAGTACTTC.